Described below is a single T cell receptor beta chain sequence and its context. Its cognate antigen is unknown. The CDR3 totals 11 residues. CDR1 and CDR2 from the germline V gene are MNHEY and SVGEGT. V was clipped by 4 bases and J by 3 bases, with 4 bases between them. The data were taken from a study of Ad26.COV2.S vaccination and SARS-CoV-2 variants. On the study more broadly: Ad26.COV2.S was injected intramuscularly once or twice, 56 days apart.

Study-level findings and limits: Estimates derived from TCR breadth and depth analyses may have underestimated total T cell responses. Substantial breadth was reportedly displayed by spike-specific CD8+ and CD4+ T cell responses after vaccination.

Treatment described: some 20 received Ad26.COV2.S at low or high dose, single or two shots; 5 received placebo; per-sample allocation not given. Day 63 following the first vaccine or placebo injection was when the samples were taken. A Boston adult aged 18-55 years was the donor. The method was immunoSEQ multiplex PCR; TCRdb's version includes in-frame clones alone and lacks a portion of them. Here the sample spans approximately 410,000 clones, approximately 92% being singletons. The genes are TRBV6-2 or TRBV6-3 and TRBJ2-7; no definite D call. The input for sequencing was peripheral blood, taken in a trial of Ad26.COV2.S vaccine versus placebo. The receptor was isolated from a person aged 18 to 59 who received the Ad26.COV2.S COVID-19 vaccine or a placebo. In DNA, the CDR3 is TGTGCCAGCAGTTCCAACTACGAGCAGTACTTC. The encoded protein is CASSSNYEQYF.